This TCR beta chain was documented in a study of control samples from healthy donors and cancer patients. Repertoires were generated with immunoSEQ multiplex PCR, while TCRdb's copy carries only in-frame clones and drops some. The sample consists of roughly 100,000 clones, 92% of them appearing once. The sample was blood. This receptor was taken from a young woman in good health.

The CDR3 DNA follows: TGTGCCAGCAGCTTGGGTCCAGGATCTGGCTACACCTTC. Translated, it gives CASSLGPGSGYTF. The V call is TRBV11-2, the J call TRBJ1-2; D not certain. CDR3 length: 13 residues. V was pared by 3 bases and J by 7 bases, with 12 bases between. Germline V gene lookup returns CDR1 SGHAT and CDR2 FQNNGV.